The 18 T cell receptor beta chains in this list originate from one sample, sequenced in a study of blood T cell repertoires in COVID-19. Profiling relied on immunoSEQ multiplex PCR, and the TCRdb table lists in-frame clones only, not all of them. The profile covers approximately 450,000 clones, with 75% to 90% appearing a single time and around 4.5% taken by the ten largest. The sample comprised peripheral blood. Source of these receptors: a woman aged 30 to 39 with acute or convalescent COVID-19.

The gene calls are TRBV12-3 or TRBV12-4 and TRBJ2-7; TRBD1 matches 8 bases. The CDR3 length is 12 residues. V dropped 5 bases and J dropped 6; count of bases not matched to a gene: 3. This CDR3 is CASSTGQGEQYF. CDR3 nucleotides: TGTGCCAGCAGTACAGGACAGGGCGAGCAGTACTTC.

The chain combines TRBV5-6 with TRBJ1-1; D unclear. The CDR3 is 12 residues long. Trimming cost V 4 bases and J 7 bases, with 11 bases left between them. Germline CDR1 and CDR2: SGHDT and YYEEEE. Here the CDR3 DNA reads TGTGCCAGCAGCCCCTGGGCAGGTGAAGCTTTCTTT. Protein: CASSPWAGEAFF.

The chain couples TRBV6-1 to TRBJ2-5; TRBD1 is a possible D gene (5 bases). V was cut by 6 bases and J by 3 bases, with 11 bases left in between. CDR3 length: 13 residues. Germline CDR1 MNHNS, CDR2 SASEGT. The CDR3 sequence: CASSPDSKETQYF. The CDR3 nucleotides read TGTGCCAGCAGCCCCGACAGCAAAGAGACCCAGTACTTC.

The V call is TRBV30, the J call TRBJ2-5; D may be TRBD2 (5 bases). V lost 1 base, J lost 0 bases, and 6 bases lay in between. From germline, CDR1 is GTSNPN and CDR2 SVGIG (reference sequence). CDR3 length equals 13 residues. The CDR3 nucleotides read TGTGCCTGGAGTGCTAGCAACCAAGAGACCCAGTACTTC. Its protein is CAWSASNQETQYF.

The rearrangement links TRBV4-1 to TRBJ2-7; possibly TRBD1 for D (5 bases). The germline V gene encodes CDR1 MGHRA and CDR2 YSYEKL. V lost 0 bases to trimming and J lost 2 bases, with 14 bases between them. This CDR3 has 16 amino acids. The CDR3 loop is CASSQEAQAGTYEQYF. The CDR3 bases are TGCGCCAGCAGCCAAGAAGCCCAAGCAGGGACCTACGAGCAGTACTTC.

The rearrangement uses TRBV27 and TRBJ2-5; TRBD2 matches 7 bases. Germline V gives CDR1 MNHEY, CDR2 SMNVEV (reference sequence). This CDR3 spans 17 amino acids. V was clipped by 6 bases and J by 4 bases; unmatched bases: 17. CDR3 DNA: TGTGCCAGCAGCCCTAGATCCACCCGGACTAGGGCAGAGACCCAGTACTTC. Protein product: CASSPRSTRTRAETQYF.

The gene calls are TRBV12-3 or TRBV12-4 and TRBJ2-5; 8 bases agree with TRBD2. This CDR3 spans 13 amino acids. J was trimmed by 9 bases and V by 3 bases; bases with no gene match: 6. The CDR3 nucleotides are TGTGCCAGCAGTTTTTCGACCGGGGGGGCCCAGTACTTC. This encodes CASSFSTGGAQYF.

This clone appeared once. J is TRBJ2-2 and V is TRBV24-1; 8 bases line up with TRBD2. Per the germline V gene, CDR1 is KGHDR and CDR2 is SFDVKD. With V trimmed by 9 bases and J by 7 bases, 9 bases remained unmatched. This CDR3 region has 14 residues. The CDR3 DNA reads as TGTGCCACCTCAACGGGGGGGCCATACGGGGAGCTGTTTTTT. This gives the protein CATSTGGPYGELFF.

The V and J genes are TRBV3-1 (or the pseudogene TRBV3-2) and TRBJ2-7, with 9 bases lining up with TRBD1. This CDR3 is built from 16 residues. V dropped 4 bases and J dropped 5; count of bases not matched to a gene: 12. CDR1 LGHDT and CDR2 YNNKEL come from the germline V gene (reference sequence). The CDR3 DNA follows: TGTGCCAGCAGCCCTGTCCCGGGACAGGGAGTCAACGAGCAGTACTTC. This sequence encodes CASSPVPGQGVNEQYF.

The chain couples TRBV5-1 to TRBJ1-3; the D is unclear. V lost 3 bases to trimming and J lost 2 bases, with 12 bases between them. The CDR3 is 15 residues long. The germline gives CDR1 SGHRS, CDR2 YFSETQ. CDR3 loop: CASSSGSRAGNTIYF. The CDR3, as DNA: TGCGCCAGCAGCTCGGGGTCCCGGGCTGGAAACACCATATATTTT.

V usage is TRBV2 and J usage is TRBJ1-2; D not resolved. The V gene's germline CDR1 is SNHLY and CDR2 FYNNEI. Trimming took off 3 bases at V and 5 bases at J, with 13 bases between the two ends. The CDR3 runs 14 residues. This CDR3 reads CASSDGRAAYGYTF. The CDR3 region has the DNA TGTGCCAGCAGTGACGGCCGTGCAGCGTATGGCTACACCTTC.

DNA for the CDR3: TGTGCCAGCAACTCCGGCGGGCGCATTCATGAGCAGTTCTTC. It codes for CASNSGGRIHEQFF. The J gene is TRBJ2-1, the V gene TRBV6-5; possibly TRBD2 for D (5 bases). The CDR3 loop spans 14 amino acids. Trimming removed 7 bases at V and 8 bases at J, with 18 bases between. Germline CDR1 and CDR2: MNHEY and SVGAGI.

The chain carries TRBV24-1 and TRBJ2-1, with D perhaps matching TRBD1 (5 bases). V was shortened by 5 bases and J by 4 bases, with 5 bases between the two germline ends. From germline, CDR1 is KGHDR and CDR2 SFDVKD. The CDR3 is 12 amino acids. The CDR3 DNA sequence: TGTGCCACCAGTGGACAGTACAATGAGCAGTTCTTC. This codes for CATSGQYNEQFF.

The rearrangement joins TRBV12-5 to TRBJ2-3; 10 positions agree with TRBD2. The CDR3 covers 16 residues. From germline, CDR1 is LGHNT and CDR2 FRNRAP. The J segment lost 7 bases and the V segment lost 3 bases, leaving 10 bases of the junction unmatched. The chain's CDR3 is CASGFSGGPREYTQYF. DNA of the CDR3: TGTGCTAGTGGTTTTAGCGGGGGGCCCCGAGAGTATACGCAGTATTTT.

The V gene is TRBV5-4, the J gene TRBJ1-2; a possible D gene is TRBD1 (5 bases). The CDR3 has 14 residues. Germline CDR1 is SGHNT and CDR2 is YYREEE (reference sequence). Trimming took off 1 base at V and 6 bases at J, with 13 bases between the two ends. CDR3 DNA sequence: TGTGCCAGCAGCTTGTTTAGCAGGGTGGATGGCTACACCTTC. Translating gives CASSLFSRVDGYTF.

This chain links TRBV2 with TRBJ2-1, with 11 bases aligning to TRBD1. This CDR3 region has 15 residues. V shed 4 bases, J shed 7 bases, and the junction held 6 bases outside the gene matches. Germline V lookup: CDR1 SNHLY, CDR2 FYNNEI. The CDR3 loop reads CASSARTGGTNEQFF. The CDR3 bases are TGTGCCAGCAGTGCCCGGACAGGGGGCACGAATGAGCAGTTCTTC.

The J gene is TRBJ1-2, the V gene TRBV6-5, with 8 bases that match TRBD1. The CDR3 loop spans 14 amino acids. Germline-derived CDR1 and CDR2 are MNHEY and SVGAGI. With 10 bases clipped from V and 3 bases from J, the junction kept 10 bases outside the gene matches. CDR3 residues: CATSGGPAYYGYTF. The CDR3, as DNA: TGTGCCACCTCAGGGGGCCCGGCCTACTATGGCTACACCTTC.

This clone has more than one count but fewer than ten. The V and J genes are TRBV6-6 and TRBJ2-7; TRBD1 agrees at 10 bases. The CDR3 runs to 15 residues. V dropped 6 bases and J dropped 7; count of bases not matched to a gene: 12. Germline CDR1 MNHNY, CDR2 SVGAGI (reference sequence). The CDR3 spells CASSWAGTGDLEQYF. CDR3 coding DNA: TGTGCCAGCAGCTGGGCCGGGACAGGGGATTTAGAGCAGTACTTC.